A selection of T cell receptor beta chains follows, all from one sample in a study of blood T cell repertoires in COVID-19. Using immunoSEQ multiplex PCR, the repertoire was profiled, and TCRdb retains in-frame clones only, with some absent. The sample holds 150,000 to 200,000 clones, under 80% seen once. The sample was peripheral blood. These TCRs come from an older man with acute or convalescent COVID-19. CDR3s leave out the opening cysteine and the closing phenylalanine or tryptophan. Expanded clones get a size class; other rows say once, few or many, or leave the size out.

V gene	CDR3 length	clone size	CDR3 protein
TRBV21-1	13	.	ASNTPGQGSSEQY
TRBV20-1	9	.	SGTVQETQY
TRBV30	14	.	AWSVGTGGFNSPLH
TRBV7-2	14	.	ASSLAPEGARNTIY
TRBV7-8	10	.	ASSPRSFTIY
TRBV11-2	11	.	ASSLAGATEAF
TRBV24-1	14	.	ATSDSGTYGGETQY
TRBV12-3/TRBV12-4	11	.	ASRTGENEKLF
TRBV9	12	.	ASSALQGTSGYT
TRBV6-1	13	once	ASSERPRGLEKLF
TRBV3-1/TRBV3-2	11	.	ASSSGVNTEAF
TRBV30	14	.	AWRDWGRIRGLGYT
TRBV28	15	.	ASSLSGPGLAFNEQF
TRBV6-5	11	few	ASGEQINQPQH
TRBV11-3	11	.	ASSDPRGGGLF
TRBV25-1	15	.	ASSEGSGQGFGQPQH
TRBV30	14	few	AWSPTETGVRRKQY
TRBV27	12	few	ASSLLGGSYEQY
TRBV9	13	.	ASSQASFSTDTQY
TRBV3-1/TRBV3-2	14	.	ASSPSGTNKHNEQF
TRBV14	13	.	ASSQDWGQGDGYT
TRBV7-3	13	.	ASSVTSGVTGELF
TRBV5-1	13	few	ASGTGISYNSPLH
TRBV7-3	11	few	ASSPGTGYEQY
TRBV3-1/TRBV3-2	12	many	ASSQREGLDPQY
TRBV30	9	.	AWSPGGDQY
TRBV5-6	14	few	ASSSSGTGIRNEQF
TRBV19	12	few	ASREGQGDEKLF
TRBV15	14	.	ATSRGRRRSNTEAF
TRBV11-2	14	.	ASSLEGGSRVQPQH